Below, 28 T cell receptor beta chains from the same sample are listed, as sequenced in a study of blood T cells in healthy people across ages. Primers used in a second PCR of about 7 to 12 cycles were a sample-barcoded 5' primer and a J-beta primer mix. A single record per CDR3 protein comes from TCRdb applying MiXCR to the 5' RACE reads. The table has around 870,000 distinct CDR3 sequences, 29% seen once. The sample was blood. The receptor set was obtained from a woman older than 75 in good health.

The chain combines TRBV7-2 with TRBJ2-1; TRBD2 aligns across 8 bases. This CDR3 has 16 residues. V lost 5 bases, J lost 7 bases, and 13 bases stayed unmatched. CDR1 and CDR2 (germline): SGHTA, FQGNSA. CDR3 nucleotides: TGTGCCAGCAGCCCACCCGGGACTAGAGGTTGGAATGAGCAGTTCTTC. It is translated as CASSPPGTRGWNEQFF.

Concerning this clonotype itself: It may be a read error: a sequence one base away is much more abundant. V usage is TRBV11-2 and J usage is TRBJ2-4, with D unresolved. The J call may be wrong; the DNA end is better matched by TRBJ2-7. The CDR3 has 12 amino acids. Germline CDR1 SGHAT, CDR2 FQNNGV. CDR3 nucleotides: TGTGCCAGCAGGCCCGACTTTTACGAGCAGTACTTC. Translated: CASRPDFYEQYF.

This clonotype occurred once. J is TRBJ1-1 and V is TRBV21-1. TRBV21-1 is a pseudogene. The CDR3 has 12 amino acids. CDR3 DNA: TGTGCCAGCCCCGTGGGGAACACTGAAGCTTTCTTT. It is translated as CASPVGNTEAFF.

Turning to this clonotype: A much larger clone lies a single base off, so this may be a read error. The chain employs TRBV28 and TRBJ2-7, with D perhaps matching TRBD2 (6 bases). V was pared by 6 bases and J by 6 bases, with 21 bases between. The CDR3 runs 15 residues. Germline V lookup: CDR1 MDHEN, CDR2 SYDVKM. Here the CDR3 DNA reads TGTGCCAGCAGCGAACCGGGGCTCGAGCGGGTCGAGCAGTACTTC. Protein: CASSEPGLERVEQYF.

This clonotype was detected many times. This chain links TRBV29-1 with TRBJ2-3, with unresolved D. CDR3 length equals 11 residues. The V gene's germline CDR1 is SQVTM and CDR2 ANQGSEA. Trimming removed 0 bases at V and 6 bases at J, with 4 bases between. CDR3 in amino acids: CSVEDLDTQYF. The CDR3 coding sequence is TGCAGCGTTGAAGACCTCGATACGCAGTATTTT.

The table lists this clonotype with a few counts. V usage is TRBV28 and J usage is TRBJ1-6; D is unclear. Per germline, CDR1 MDHEN and CDR2 SYDVKM. Between the trimmed V and J ends, which lost 3 bases and 7 bases, there was a span of 10 bases. The CDR3 loop spans 14 amino acids. As DNA, the CDR3 is TGTGCCAGCAGTTTGGAGACCCTCAATTCACCCCTCCACTTT. Translating gives CASSLETLNSPLHF.

The rearrangement links TRBV20-1 to TRBJ1-1; 12 bases fit TRBD1. Trimming removed 6 bases from V and 6 bases from J; junction bases left unmatched: 5. Germline V gene data show CDR1 as DFQATT and CDR2 as SNEGSKA (reference sequence). The CDR3 extends over 13 amino acids. DNA for the CDR3: TGCAGTGCCAGGGGACAGGGGGCCTCTGAAGCTTTCTTT. Translating it yields CSARGQGASEAFF.

This sequence joins TRBV7-3 and TRBJ2-1; 7 bases are a match to TRBD1. The J segment lost 2 bases and the V segment lost 6 bases, leaving 7 bases of the junction unmatched. Germline V lookup: CDR1 SGHTA, CDR2 FQGTGA. This CDR3 comprises 15 residues. CDR3 region: CASSLDRDPYNEQFF. DNA of the CDR3: TGTGCCAGCAGTCTCGACAGGGACCCCTACAATGAGCAGTTCTTC. The full variable domain, rest sourced from reference TRBV7-3 and TRBJ2-1, is GAGVSQTPSNKVTEKGKYVELRCDPISGHTALYWYRQSLGQGPEFLIYFQGTGAADDSGLPNDRFFAVRPEGSVSTLKIQRTERGDSAVYLCASSLDRDPYNEQFFGPGTRLTVL.

The chain links TRBV20-1 to TRBJ1-1; the D gene is possibly TRBD1 (5 bases). Deletions cut 2 bases from V and 1 base from J, with 11 bases between. The CDR3 has 14 residues. The germline V gene encodes CDR1 DFQATT and CDR2 SNEGSKA (reference sequence). CDR3 region: CSARIEGWNTEAFF. CDR3 DNA: TGCAGTGCTAGAATCGAGGGGTGGAACACTGAAGCTTTCTTT.

The J gene is TRBJ1-1, the V gene TRBV6-6; possibly TRBD1 for D (5 bases). The CDR3 contains 16 residues. V was shortened by 4 bases and J by 5 bases, with 20 bases between the two germline ends. The germline V gene encodes CDR1 MNHNY and CDR2 SVGAGI (reference sequence). In nucleotides, the CDR3 is TGTGCCAGCAGTTCCCGGGCCTCAATCAAGGGGACTGAAGCTTTCTTT. Its protein product is CASSSRASIKGTEAFF.

V and J are TRBV20-1 and TRBJ2-7, with D maybe TRBD1 (6 bases). This CDR3 comprises 12 residues. Germline CDR1 reads DFQATT; CDR2 reads SNEGSKA (reference sequence). V lost 4 bases to trimming and J lost 7 bases, with 14 bases between them. The CDR3: CSAKQGYNEQYF. As DNA, the CDR3 is TGCAGTGCTAAACAGGGCTACAATGAGCAGTACTTC.

As to this clonotype: An end of the junction does not agree with germline; a read error may underlie this. The chain has TRBV12-3 or TRBV12-4 and TRBJ2-2, with TRBD1 matching 12 bases. The CDR3 length is 16 residues. CDR3 bases: TGTGCCAGCAGCCAGGGACAGGGGGCTGGCACCGGGGAGCGGTTTTTT. Translated: CASSQGQGAGTGERFF.

The chain joins TRBV21-1 to TRBJ1-5. TRBV21-1 is given as a pseudogene. The CDR3 contains 12 residues. The DNA for the CDR3 is TGTGCCAGCGTTTGTGAAGGTCAGCCCCAGCATTTT. As protein: CASVCEGQPQHF.

As to this clonotype: A much larger clone differs by one base, so this may be a read error. CDR3 protein: CATSAGDNEQFF. The CDR3 coding sequence is TGTGCCACCAGTGCAGGGGACAATGAGCAGTTCTTC. The J gene is TRBJ2-1, the V gene TRBV10-3; D might be TRBD1 (6 bases). The CDR3 loop spans 12 amino acids. Germline CDR1 and CDR2: ENHRY and SYGVKD.

The sample holds one count of this clonotype. CDR3: CASSADPGGTYGYTF. The CDR3 DNA follows: TGTGCCAGCAGCGCTGACCCAGGGGGCACCTATGGCTACACCTTC. The V and J genes are TRBV9 and TRBJ1-2; 8 bases are a match to TRBD1. The CDR3 covers 15 residues. Unmatched junction bases numbered 8, after V lost 3 bases and J lost 4 bases. Per the germline V gene, CDR1 is SGDLS and CDR2 is YYNGEE.

This clonotype came up a few times. This chain links TRBV20-1 with TRBJ1-1; the D gene is possibly TRBD1 (5 bases). The germline CDR1 and CDR2 sequences are DFQATT and SNEGSKA (reference sequence). CDR3 length: 17 residues. Trimming removed 2 bases at V and 1 base at J, with 20 bases between. The CDR3 is CSARNNNRWGPNTEAFF. CDR3 nucleotides: TGCAGTGCTAGAAATAATAACCGTTGGGGCCCGAACACTGAAGCTTTCTTT.

Many counts were recorded for this clonotype. V is TRBV6-2 or TRBV6-3 and J is TRBJ1-1; 9 positions agree with TRBD1. V was clipped by 6 bases and J by 2 bases; unmatched bases: 4. This CDR3 spans 14 amino acids. Germline-derived CDR1 and CDR2 are MNHEY and SVGEGT. CDR3 residues: CASRKGQGNTEAFF. CDR3 in DNA: TGTGCCAGCAGAAAGGGACAGGGTAACACTGAAGCTTTCTTT.

This clonotype was detected once. The chain has TRBV3-1 and TRBJ2-7, with a possible D match to TRBD2 (6 bases). The CDR3 runs to 14 residues. Germline lookup yields CDR1 LGHDT and CDR2 YNNKEL (reference sequence). Trimming pared 6 bases from V and 3 bases from J, leaving 15 bases between. Here the CDR3 reads CASSPGSQSYEQYF. CDR3 sequence (DNA): TGTGCCAGCAGTCCCGGGAGCCAGAGCTACGAGCAGTACTTC.

In regard to this clonotype: A single base separates this from a much larger clone, so it may be a read error. V and J are TRBV9 and TRBJ1-2; the match to TRBD1 covers 9 bases. The CDR3 covers 15 residues. V gave up 4 bases and J gave up 1 base; unmatched junction bases: 5. Looked up from germline, CDR1 is SGDLS and CDR2 is YYNGEE. The CDR3 protein is CASSIGQGINYGYTF. The CDR3 region has the DNA TGTGCCAGCAGCATAGGACAGGGGATTAACTATGGCTACACCTTC.

In this sample, this clonotype turned up many times. The chain couples TRBV7-2 to TRBJ2-7; D possibly corresponds to TRBD1 (6 bases). Deletions cut 1 base from V and 9 bases from J, with 13 bases between. This CDR3 has 13 amino acids. The germline gives CDR1 SGHTA, CDR2 FQGNSA. The CDR3 loop reads CASSLEQGRGQYF. As DNA, the CDR3 is TGTGCCAGCAGCTTAGAACAGGGCCGTGGGCAGTACTTC.

Many counts were recorded for this clonotype. The V gene is TRBV6-2 or TRBV6-3, the J gene TRBJ2-1; D gene unclear. CDR1 and CDR2 (germline): MNHEY, SVGEGT. V lost 8 bases and J 4 bases, leaving 18 bases between the germline ends. CDR3 length equals 15 residues. The CDR3 region has the DNA TGTGCCAGCCAAAGTGGTGGAGATATTTACAATGAGCAGTTCTTC. This encodes CASQSGGDIYNEQFF.

V is TRBV7-2 and J is TRBJ2-2; TRBD1 aligns across 7 bases. CDR3 size: 11 residues. Trimming cost V 5 bases and J 13 bases; bases outside gene matches: 4. Germline V gene data show CDR1 as SGHTA and CDR2 as FQGNSA. CDR3 region: CASSRQGGLFF. As DNA, the CDR3 is TGTGCCAGCAGCCGACAGGGTGGGCTGTTTTTT.

This clonotype has a count of ten or more. This rearrangement joins TRBV6-2 or TRBV6-3 to TRBJ1-1; 11 positions match TRBD1. The CDR3 runs 12 residues. The V and J ends lost 10 bases and 10 bases, in that order; junction bases with no gene match: 8. From germline, CDR1 is MNHEY and CDR2 SVGEGT. The CDR3 nucleotides read TGTGCCACCTCGGACAGGGGGCGTGGAGCTTTCTTT. This codes for CATSDRGRGAFF.

A few counts support this clonotype. The chain is built from TRBV2 and TRBJ2-2; possibly TRBD1 for D (6 bases). The CDR3 contains 15 residues. Deletions cut 5 bases from V and 3 bases from J, with 13 bases between. CDR1 and CDR2 from the germline V gene are SNHLY and FYNNEI. CDR3 region: CASSYQQGDTGELFF. The CDR3 DNA reads as TGTGCCAGCAGTTACCAACAGGGAGACACCGGGGAGCTGTTTTTT. Looking up the rest from reference TRBV2 and TRBJ2-2 gives the full variable domain: EPEVTQTPSHQVTQMGQEVILRCVPISNHLYFYWYRQILGQKVEFLVSFYNNEISEKSEIFDDQFSVERPDGSNFTLKIRSTKLEDSAMYFCASSYQQGDTGELFFGEGSRLTVL.

The chain couples TRBV7-9 to TRBJ2-4; TRBD2 matches 9 bases. The J call is in doubt because the DNA end fits TRBJ2-7 better. Germline CDR1 reads SEHNR; CDR2 reads FQNEAQ (reference sequence). CDR3 size: 15 residues. CDR3 amino acids: CASSRAAGGLYEQYF. In DNA, the CDR3 is TGTGCCAGCAGCCGAGCAGCGGGAGGTCTATACGAGCAGTACTTC.

This chain uses TRBV20-1 with TRBJ2-5; a weak D match, TRBD1 (6 bases). The end of the DNA is better explained by TRBJ2-7, so the J call may be wrong. The CDR3 totals 13 residues. Germline CDR1 DFQATT, CDR2 SNEGSKA (reference sequence). DNA of the CDR3: TGCAGTGCTAGAGGACAGGCTGTGTACGAGCAGTACTTC. Translated, it gives CSARGQAVYEQYF.

The chain joins TRBV12-3 or TRBV12-4 to TRBJ2-7, with 8 bases aligning to TRBD1. Trimming took 1 base from V and 3 from J; bases not matched to a gene: 8. CDR3 length equals 16 residues. Here the CDR3 reads CASSLGQGTLFYEQYF. The CDR3 DNA sequence: TGTGCCAGCAGTTTAGGACAGGGGACCCTATTCTACGAGCAGTACTTC.

The chain has TRBV7-2 and TRBJ1-4, with D maybe TRBD1 (5 bases). The CDR3 totals 15 residues. Germline CDR1 is SGHTA and CDR2 is FQGNSA. Trimming pared 1 base from V and 7 bases from J, leaving 13 bases between. CDR3 sequence: CASSLGRQGVEKLFF. The CDR3 region has the DNA TGTGCCAGCAGCTTAGGGAGGCAGGGAGTTGAAAAACTGTTTTTT.